These 29 T cell receptor beta chains were all obtained from the same sample, sequenced in a study of T-cell memory formation after mild COVID-19. Using its own MiXCR run on the 5' RACE reads, TCRdb lists one record per CDR3 protein. Among approximately 290,000 distinct CDR3 sequences, roughly a fifth were seen once, and the ten largest hold around 21%. What was sequenced was PBMCs or a T cell subset sorted from them (not recorded which). The receptor set was obtained from a man between 18 and 29 years old who had mild COVID-19 (a few samples of this study predate the infection). Cell type and time point are not known.

This clonotype was counted between two and nine times. The rearrangement joins TRBV20-1 to TRBJ2-3; D is possibly TRBD1 or TRBD2 (6 bases each). V lost 6 bases and J 5 bases, leaving 27 bases between the germline ends. This CDR3 is 17 amino acids long. Germline V gene lookup returns CDR1 DFQATT and CDR2 SNEGSKA (reference sequence). The CDR3, as DNA: TGCAGTGCCACAACGGGGATCCGGGGGCTTGTGGGAGATACGCAGTATTTT. It translates to CSATTGIRGLVGDTQYF.

The rearrangement joins TRBV24-1 to TRBJ2-1, with 8 bases matching TRBD2. V was clipped by 5 bases and J by 7 bases; unmatched bases: 6. The germline CDR1 and CDR2 sequences are KGHDR and SFDVKD. The CDR3 consists of 14 residues. The CDR3 DNA follows: TGTGCCACCAGTGGACGGGGGGGCCTAAATGAGCAGTTCTTC. Translating it yields CATSGRGGLNEQFF.

The chain joins TRBV6-1 to TRBJ1-6; D is undetermined. The ends were cut back, 2 bases at V and 10 bases at J, with 15 bases in the middle. This CDR3 has 15 residues. CDR1 and CDR2 (germline): MNHNS, SASEGT. The CDR3 DNA is TGTGCCAGCAGTGAAAACGGATGGGGAGGATCACCCCTCCACTTT. The encoded protein is CASSENGWGGSPLHF.

J is TRBJ2-5 and V is TRBV11-2, with a weak D call TRBD2 (6 bases). The CDR3 sequence is 15 residues long. Trimming stripped 5 bases from V and 3 bases from J, with 16 bases between. CDR1 and CDR2 from the germline V gene are SGHAT and FQNNGV. The CDR3 protein is CASSRVTRGEETQYF. The CDR3 region has the DNA TGTGCCAGCAGCCGCGTTACGCGGGGCGAAGAGACCCAGTACTTC.

This clonotype showed up just once. The CDR3 region is CASRPVRNTGELFF. The CDR3 DNA reads as TGCGCCAGCAGGCCAGTGAGGAACACCGGGGAGCTGTTTTTT. The chain couples TRBV5-1 to TRBJ2-2; D gene uncertain. Looked up from germline, CDR1 is SGHRS and CDR2 is YFSETQ. Trimming shortened V by 5 bases and J by 1 base, and 9 bases separated the two germline ends. The CDR3 sequence is 14 residues long.

The rearrangement uses TRBV28 and TRBJ2-1; TRBD2 is a possible D gene (5 bases). The germline V gene encodes CDR1 MDHEN and CDR2 SYDVKM. The CDR3 has 14 amino acids. The V and J ends lost 4 bases and 7 bases respectively, with 14 bases between them. CDR3 nucleotide sequence: TGTGCCAGCAGTTCGAGGGCCGAAGGGAATGAGCAGTTCTTC. This gives the protein CASSSRAEGNEQFF.

This clonotype was found a few times. The chain is built from TRBV7-2 and TRBJ2-4; TRBD1 matches 10 bases. The CDR3 is 14 residues long. With 4 bases clipped from V and 4 bases from J, the junction kept 1 base outside the gene matches. CDR1 is SGHTA, CDR2 FQGNSA, per germline. CDR3 sequence reads: CASSSDRGKNIQYF. The DNA for the CDR3 is TGTGCCAGCAGCTCGGACAGGGGGAAAAACATTCAGTACTTC.

The chain employs TRBV7-8 and TRBJ1-5; D gene uncertain. Trimming removed 3 bases from V and 0 bases from J, with 6 bases in between. This CDR3 region has 14 residues. Per germline, CDR1 SGHVS and CDR2 FQNEAQ. CDR3 in amino acids: CASSLVTSNQPQHF. DNA of the CDR3: TGTGCCAGCAGCTTGGTGACTAGCAATCAGCCCCAGCATTTT.

This clonotype was found a few times. The V gene is TRBV12-3 or TRBV12-4, the J gene TRBJ2-5, with TRBD1 matching over 12 bases. The CDR3 runs 15 residues. V lost 3 bases to trimming and J lost 5 bases; unmatched junction nucleotides: 4. The CDR3 nucleotides read TGTGCCAGCAGTTTCGGGACAGGGGGCTCCGAGACCCAGTACTTC. Translating gives CASSFGTGGSETQYF.

This clonotype was detected many times. This chain joins TRBV29-1 and TRBJ2-7; D is possibly TRBD1 (7 bases). The CDR3 spans 14 residues. V was pared by 0 bases and J by 2 bases, with 11 bases between. Germline V gene data show CDR1 as SQVTM and CDR2 as ANQGSEA. CDR3 DNA sequence: TGCAGCGTTGAAGAGCGGGACAGACCCTACGAGCAGTACTTC. It specifies CSVEERDRPYEQYF.

J is TRBJ1-1 and V is TRBV20-1; D possibly corresponds to TRBD1 (6 bases). V lost 6 bases and J lost 1, with 9 bases in between. The CDR3 is 12 residues long. Germline-derived CDR1 and CDR2 are DFQATT and SNEGSKA (reference sequence). The CDR3 region has the DNA TGCAGTGCGATGACAGGGAACACTGAAGCTTTCTTT. Its protein is CSAMTGNTEAFF.

This clonotype came up a few times. The chain uses TRBV6-5 and TRBJ2-5; TRBD2 aligns across 8 bases. The CDR3 runs to 16 residues. Germline V lookup: CDR1 MNHEY, CDR2 SVGAGI. With 2 bases clipped from V and 5 bases from J, the junction kept 10 bases outside the gene matches. The CDR3, as DNA: TGTGCCAGCAGTTACGGGACTAGTGGTGCGGGGGAGACCCAGTACTTC. This codes for CASSYGTSGAGETQYF.

CDR3 in amino acids: CASRPGADNSPLHF. The DNA for the CDR3 is TGCGCCAGCAGGCCCGGGGCCGATAATTCACCCCTCCACTTT. This chain connects TRBV5-1 to TRBJ1-6, with TRBD1 as a possible D gene (5 bases). Per germline, CDR1 SGHRS and CDR2 YFSETQ. There are 14 residues in the CDR3. Trimming removed 5 bases from V and 5 bases from J, with 11 bases in between. Based on the CDR3 plus reference TRBV5-1 and TRBJ1-6, the full variable domain is KAGVTQTPRYLIKTRGQQVTLSCSPISGHRSVSWYQQTPGQGLQFLFEYFSETQRNKGNFPGRFSGRQFSNSRSEMNVSTLELGDSALYLCASRPGADNSPLHFGNGTRLTVT.

This chain uses TRBV20-1 with TRBJ1-4; 7 nucleotides agree with TRBD1. V trimming: 3 bases; J trimming: 8 bases; junction bases outside the gene matches: 12. The CDR3 runs 15 residues. CDR1 is DFQATT, CDR2 SNEGSKA, per germline (reference sequence). The CDR3 region is CSARFGNRGIEKLFF. The CDR3 bases are TGCAGTGCTAGGTTCGGGAACAGGGGAATCGAAAAACTGTTTTTT.

The chain employs TRBV7-6 and TRBJ2-7, with D perhaps TRBD1 or TRBD2 (5 bases each). V was clipped by 1 base and J by 7 bases, with 14 bases between them. Germline-derived CDR1 and CDR2 are SGHVS and FNYEAQ. CDR3 length: 14 amino acids. This chain's CDR3 is CASSLGGGLGEQYV. CDR3 DNA: TGTGCCAGCAGCTTAGGGGGCGGGTTAGGGGAGCAGTACGTC.

The chain recombines TRBV4-1 with TRBJ1-2, with D possibly TRBD1 on 5 matching bases. The germline V and J ends were trimmed by 3 bases and 5 bases, with 22 bases remaining between them. The germline V gene has CDR1 MGHRA and CDR2 YSYEKL. There are 17 residues in the CDR3. CDR3 region: CASSQAAPQVPGYGYTF. The CDR3 DNA follows: TGCGCCAGCAGCCAGGCTGCACCACAGGTTCCGGGGTATGGCTACACCTTC.

This chain connects TRBV7-2 to TRBJ2-5; the D gene is possibly TRBD2 (5 bases). V lost 1 base and J 3 bases, leaving 9 bases between the germline ends. The CDR3 runs 14 residues. Germline CDR1 is SGHTA and CDR2 is FQGNSA. CDR3 residues: CASSLGGLKETQYF. For the CDR3, the DNA is TGTGCCAGCAGCTTAGGAGGGCTGAAAGAGACCCAGTACTTC.

The genes are TRBV7-2 and TRBJ1-1; D possibly corresponds to TRBD1 (6 bases). This CDR3 has 15 amino acids. Trimming left V 1 base short and J 4 bases short, with 13 bases between. Germline CDR1 and CDR2: SGHTA and FQGNSA. DNA of the CDR3: TGTGCCAGCAGCTTAGAACCCAGGGGCGGCACTGAAGCTTTCTTT. This sequence encodes CASSLEPRGGTEAFF.

This chain joins TRBV5-1 and TRBJ2-3; 7 nucleotides line up with TRBD1. The CDR3 extends over 15 amino acids. V lost 3 bases to trimming and J lost 3 bases; unmatched junction nucleotides: 7. CDR1 SGHRS and CDR2 YFSETQ come from the germline V gene. The CDR3 sequence: CASSWKQGWTDTQYF. CDR3 nucleotide sequence: TGCGCCAGCAGCTGGAAACAGGGGTGGACAGATACGCAGTATTTT.

In this sample, this clonotype turned up a few times. V usage is TRBV18 and J usage is TRBJ2-7; 9 bases agree with TRBD1. V was pared by 0 bases and J by 1 base, with 1 base of the junction left unmatched. The V gene's germline CDR1 is KGHSH and CDR2 LQKENI. The CDR3 has 15 amino acids. The CDR3 sequence is CASSPPGTGSYEQYF. In DNA form, the CDR3 reads TGTGCCAGCTCACCACCGGGGACAGGGTCCTACGAGCAGTACTTC.

This clonotype occurred a few times. This sequence joins TRBV7-8 and TRBJ2-3; TRBD2 is a possible D gene (7 bases). Germline V gene sequence: CDR1 SGHVS, CDR2 FQNEAQ. CDR3 length equals 18 residues. V was clipped by 2 bases and J by 0 bases, with 18 bases between them. DNA of the CDR3: TGTGCCAGCAGCTTATCCCCTGGGGGGGGCGCTAGCACAGATACGCAGTATTTT. Amino acids: CASSLSPGGGASTDTQYF.

The V and J genes are TRBV6-2 or TRBV6-3 and TRBJ1-5; 8 bases fit TRBD1. This CDR3 spans 15 amino acids. In germline, CDR1 is MNHEY, CDR2 SVGEGT. J lost 7 bases, V lost 4 bases, and 9 bases had no gene match. Here the CDR3 DNA reads TGTGCCAGCAGTTCCCGACAGGGGCCAGGGCAGCCCCAGCATTTT. It encodes CASSSRQGPGQPQHF.

V is TRBV25-1 and J is TRBJ1-5; D is unclear. V lost 1 base and J lost 0, with 7 bases in between. CDR1 and CDR2 (germline): MGHDK, SYGVNS. There are 15 residues in the CDR3. The CDR3 sequence: CASSESGDSNQPQHF. Written as DNA, the CDR3 is TGTGCCAGCAGTGAATCAGGAGATAGCAATCAGCCCCAGCATTTT.

The V and J genes are TRBV20-1 and TRBJ1-3; D is ambiguous. Trimming pared 5 bases from V and 1 base from J, leaving 12 bases between. CDR1 is DFQATT, CDR2 SNEGSKA, per germline (reference sequence). The CDR3 is 14 amino acids. The chain's CDR3 is CSALNRASGNTIYF. CDR3 nucleotides: TGCAGTGCTCTAAACCGGGCATCTGGAAACACCATATATTTT.

This rearrangement joins TRBV20-1 to TRBJ2-2; 7 positions match TRBD2. Germline CDR1 is DFQATT and CDR2 is SNEGSKA (reference sequence). This CDR3 comprises 15 residues. The trim removed 6 bases at V and 4 bases at J, leaving 11 bases unmatched. The CDR3 spells CSASSGRGTTGELFF. In DNA form, the CDR3 reads TGCAGTGCAAGTTCCGGGCGGGGGACCACCGGGGAGCTGTTTTTT.

The J gene is TRBJ2-7, the V gene TRBV7-6; no reliable D call. The germline V and J ends were trimmed by 0 bases and 4 bases, with 7 bases remaining between them. This CDR3 has 13 amino acids. Germline lookup yields CDR1 SGHVS and CDR2 FNYEAQ. CDR3 loop: CASSLAPAYEQYF. CDR3 nucleotide sequence: TGTGCCAGCAGCTTAGCTCCTGCTTACGAGCAGTACTTC.

This clonotype was observed a handful of times. The chain recombines TRBV5-1 with TRBJ2-5, with 8 positions matching TRBD2. The CDR3 consists of 13 residues. Germline CDR1 reads SGHRS; CDR2 reads YFSETQ. V was pared by 6 bases and J by 5 bases, with 6 bases of the junction left unmatched. The CDR3 DNA is TGCGCCAGCAACTTTCCGGGGGGGGAGACCCAGTACTTC. This encodes CASNFPGGETQYF.

J is TRBJ2-4 and V is TRBV7-9, with D perhaps being TRBD1 or TRBD2 (7 bases each). The germline CDR1 and CDR2 sequences are SEHNR and FQNEAQ (reference sequence). The V gene lost 5 bases and the J gene lost 7 bases, with 18 bases spanning the gap. The CDR3 sequence is 15 residues long. The CDR3 loop is CASSAGGVRANIQYF. The CDR3 bases are TGTGCCAGCAGCGCAGGGGGGGTCCGGGCCAACATTCAGTACTTC.

The chain links TRBV4-1 to TRBJ2-7; D unresolved. This CDR3 spans 15 amino acids. CDR1 MGHRA and CDR2 YSYEKL come from the germline V gene. Trimming took off 4 bases at V and 8 bases at J, with 21 bases between the two ends. The CDR3 DNA is TGCGCCAGCAGCCCACAACGCCGACACCCCTGGCAGCAGTACTTC. Translation: CASSPQRRHPWQQYF.